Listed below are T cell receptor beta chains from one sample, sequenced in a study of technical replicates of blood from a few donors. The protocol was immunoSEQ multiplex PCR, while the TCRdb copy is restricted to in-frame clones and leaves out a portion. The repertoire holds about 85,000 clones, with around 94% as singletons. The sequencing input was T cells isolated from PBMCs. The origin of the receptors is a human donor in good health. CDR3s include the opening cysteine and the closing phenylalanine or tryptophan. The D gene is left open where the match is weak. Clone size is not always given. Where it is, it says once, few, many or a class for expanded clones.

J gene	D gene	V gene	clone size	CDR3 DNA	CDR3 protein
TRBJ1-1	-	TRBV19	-	TGTGCCAGTATACGAGGGAACGGAGGAACTGAAGCTTTCTTT	CASIRGNGGTEAFF
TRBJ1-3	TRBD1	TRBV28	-	TGTGCCAGCAGTCTTGAACAGGGGACTGGAAACACCATATATTTT	CASSLEQGTGNTIYF
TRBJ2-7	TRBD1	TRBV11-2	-	TGTGCCAGCAGCTTAGTTGGTCCAGGGGGTGGCGAGCAGTACTTC	CASSLVGPGGGEQYF
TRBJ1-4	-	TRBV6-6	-	TGTGCCAGCAGCGCTCAGGGGCTGGGGGAAAAACTGTTTTTT	CASSAQGLGEKLFF
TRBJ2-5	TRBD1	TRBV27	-	TGTGCCAGCAGTTTCGGGACAGTGGGGCAAGAGACCCAGTACTTC	CASSFGTVGQETQYF
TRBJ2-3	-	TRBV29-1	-	TGCAGCGTGGGGGGGGCTGCGGATACGCAGTATTTT	CSVGGAADTQYF
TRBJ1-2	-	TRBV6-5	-	TGTGCCAGCAGACCGACAGTTGTAGGCTATGGCTACACCTTC	CASRPTVVGYGYTF
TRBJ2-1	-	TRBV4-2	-	TGTGCCAGCAGCCAAGAACTAGCCAGTGAGCAGTTCTTC	CASSQELASEQFF
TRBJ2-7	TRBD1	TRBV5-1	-	TGCGCCAGCAGCGAGGGACAGGGGCACCGATTTCTCTACGAGCAGTACTTC	CASSEGQGHRFLYEQYF
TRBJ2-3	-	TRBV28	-	TGTGCCAGCGGAGCTAGCGGTAAAGGGGGTACGCAGTATTTT	CASGASGKGGTQYF
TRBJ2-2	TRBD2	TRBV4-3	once	TGCGCCAGCAGCCAAGGGACTAGCGCCATATACACCGGGGAGCTGTTTTTT	CASSQGTSAIYTGELFF
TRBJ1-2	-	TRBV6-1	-	TGTGCCAGCTTACTCACAGGGAACTATGGCTACACCTTC	CASLLTGNYGYTF
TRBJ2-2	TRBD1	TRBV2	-	TGTGCCAGCAGGTGGTCGCAGGGGGCCACCGGGGAGCTGTTTTTT	CASRWSQGATGELFF
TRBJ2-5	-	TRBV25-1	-	TGTGCCAGCAGTGAAACGCAAGCCCAAGAGACCCAGTACTTC	CASSETQAQETQYF
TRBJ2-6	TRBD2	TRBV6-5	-	TGTGCCACCGCGGGAGCTGGGGCCAACGTCCTGACTTTC	CATAGAGANVLTF
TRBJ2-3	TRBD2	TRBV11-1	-	TGTGCCAGCAGCTTATTACAAGCGGGAGGAGATACGCAGTATTTT	CASSLLQAGGDTQYF
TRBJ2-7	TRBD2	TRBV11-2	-	TGTGCCAGCAGCTTTCTAACTAGCGGGACCTACGAGCAGTACTTC	CASSFLTSGTYEQYF
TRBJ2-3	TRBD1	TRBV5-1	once	TGCGCCAGCAGCTGGGGACAGGGCAGCCCTAGCACAGATACGCAGTATTTT	CASSWGQGSPSTDTQYF
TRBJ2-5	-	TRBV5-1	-	TGCGCCAGCAGCAAACCCGGGAGCCAAGAGACCCAGTACTTC	CASSKPGSQETQYF
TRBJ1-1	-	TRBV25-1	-	TGTGCCAGGGCCAGAAGACAGGAGAACACTGAAGCTTTCTTT	CARARRQENTEAFF
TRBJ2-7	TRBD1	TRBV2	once	TGTGCCAGCAGCGTACAGACAGGGCACCCTATTGAGCAGTACTTC	CASSVQTGHPIEQYF
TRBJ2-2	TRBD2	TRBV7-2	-	TGTGCCAGCAGCTTACGGGGGGACACCGGGGAGCTGTTTTTT	CASSLRGDTGELFF
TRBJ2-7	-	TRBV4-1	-	TGCGCCAGCAGCCAAGGCCAGGGAGGAACCGAGCAGTACTTC	CASSQGQGGTEQYF
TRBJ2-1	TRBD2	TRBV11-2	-	TGTGCCAGCAGCTTAGTTGGCCTAGCGGGGGGATTGGGTGAGCAGTTCTTC	CASSLVGLAGGLGEQFF
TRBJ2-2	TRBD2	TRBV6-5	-	TGTGCCAGCAGCCTCGGACTAGCATTCGGGGAGCTGTTTTTT	CASSLGLAFGELFF
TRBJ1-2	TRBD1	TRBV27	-	TGTGCCAGCAGTATCGACAGGGGCGGCGGCTACACCTTC	CASSIDRGGGYTF
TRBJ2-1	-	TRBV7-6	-	TGTGCCAGCAGCTTAAAGGGGGACGAGCAGTTCTTC	CASSLKGDEQFF
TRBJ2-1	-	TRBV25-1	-	TGTGCCAGCAGTGGAGTAGTGAGTGAGCAGTTCTTC	CASSGVVSEQFF
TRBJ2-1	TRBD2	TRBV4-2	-	TGTGCCAGCAGCCAGATGCGACTAGCGGTTAACAATGAGCAGTTCTTC	CASSQMRLAVNNEQFF
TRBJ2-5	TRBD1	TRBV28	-	TGTGCCAGCAGTTTATCGGACAGGACGGAGACCCAGTACTTC	CASSLSDRTETQYF
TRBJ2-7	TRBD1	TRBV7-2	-	TGTGCCAGCAGCCCCAGGACAGGTCTAACCTACGAGCAGTACTTC	CASSPRTGLTYEQYF
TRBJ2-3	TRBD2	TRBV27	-	TGTGCCAGCAGTTTTGGTAGCGGGCCGGCAGATACGCAGTATTTT	CASSFGSGPADTQYF
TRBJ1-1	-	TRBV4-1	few	TGCGCCAGCAGCCATTCCTTGGGGGCGTCTTTT	CASSHSLGASF
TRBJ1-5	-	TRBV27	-	TGTGCCAGCAGTCCAGGGAATCAGCCCCAGCATTTT	CASSPGNQPQHF
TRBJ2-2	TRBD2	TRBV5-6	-	TGTGCCAGCAGCTTGGCCGGTTCTAGCGGATACACCGGGGAGCTGTTTTTT	CASSLAGSSGYTGELFF
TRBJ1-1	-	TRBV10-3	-	TGTGCCATCAGTCGCGAATGGAACACTGAAGCTTTCTTT	CAISREWNTEAFF
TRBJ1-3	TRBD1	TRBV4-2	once	TGTGCCAGCAGCCAAGGGACAGGGGCTCACTCTGGAAACACCATATATTTT	CASSQGTGAHSGNTIYF
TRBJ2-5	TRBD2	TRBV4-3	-	TGCGCCAGCAGCCAAGACCGGGAGGGTGAAGAGACCCAGTACTTC	CASSQDREGEETQYF
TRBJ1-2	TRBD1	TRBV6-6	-	TGTGCCAGCAGTTACGACAGGGGGTATGGCTACACCTTC	CASSYDRGYGYTF
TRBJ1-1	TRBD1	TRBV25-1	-	TGTGCCAGCAGTTCCACAGGGGCCTCTGGAGCTTTCTTT	CASSSTGASGAFF
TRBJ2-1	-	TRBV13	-	TGTGCCAGCAGCTTAGCCAGGGGCCATGAGCAGTTCTTC	CASSLARGHEQFF
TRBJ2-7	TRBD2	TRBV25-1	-	TGTGCCAGCAGTGATGCCCCCGGGGGGAAGGCCTACGAGCAGTACTTC	CASSDAPGGKAYEQYF
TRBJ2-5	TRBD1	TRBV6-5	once	TGTGCCAGCAGGGGACAGGGAGAGACCCAGTACTTC	CASRGQGETQYF
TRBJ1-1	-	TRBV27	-	TGTGCCAGCAGTTTTCACAGGGAAAGGAACACTGAAGCTTTCTTT	CASSFHRERNTEAFF
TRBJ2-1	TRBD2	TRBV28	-	TGTGCCAGCAGTCCCGGACTAGCGGACAATGAGCAGTTCTTC	CASSPGLADNEQFF
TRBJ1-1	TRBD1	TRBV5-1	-	TGCGCCAGCAGCTCGATACAGGGGGGAATCACTGAAGCTTTCTTT	CASSSIQGGITEAFF
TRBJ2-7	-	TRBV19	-	TGTGCCAGTAGTATAAAGGACCAGGGTCCCAACGAGCAGTACTTC	CASSIKDQGPNEQYF
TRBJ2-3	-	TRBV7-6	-	TGTGCCAGCAGCTTATATACTAGAAACACAGATACGCAGTATTTT	CASSLYTRNTDTQYF
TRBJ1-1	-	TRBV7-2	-	TGTGCCAGCAGCTTGCACTTGAACACTGAAGCTTTCTTT	CASSLHLNTEAFF
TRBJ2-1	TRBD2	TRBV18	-	TGTGCCAGCTCACCTATAGGACTAGCGGGAGGAAGTAATGAGCAGTTCTTC	CASSPIGLAGGSNEQFF
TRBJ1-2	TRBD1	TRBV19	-	TGTGCCAGTAGTATTCATGGACAGGCCAACTATGGCTACACCTTC	CASSIHGQANYGYTF
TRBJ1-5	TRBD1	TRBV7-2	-	TGTGCCAGCAGCTCACAGGGGTCCTACAATCAGCCCCAGCATTTT	CASSSQGSYNQPQHF
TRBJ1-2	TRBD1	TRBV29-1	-	TGCAGCGTGGAAGGACAGGGAATCTTAGGTGGCTACACCTTC	CSVEGQGILGGYTF
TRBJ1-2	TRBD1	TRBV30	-	TGTGCCTGGGGACAGGGCGTTTATGGCTACACCTTC	CAWGQGVYGYTF
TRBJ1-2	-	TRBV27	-	TGTGCCAGCAGTCCCCGGACAGAGACCTATGGCTACACCTTC	CASSPRTETYGYTF
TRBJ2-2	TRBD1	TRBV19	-	TGTGCCAGTAGTATTCGGGACAGAGCGACCGGGGAGCTGTTTTTT	CASSIRDRATGELFF